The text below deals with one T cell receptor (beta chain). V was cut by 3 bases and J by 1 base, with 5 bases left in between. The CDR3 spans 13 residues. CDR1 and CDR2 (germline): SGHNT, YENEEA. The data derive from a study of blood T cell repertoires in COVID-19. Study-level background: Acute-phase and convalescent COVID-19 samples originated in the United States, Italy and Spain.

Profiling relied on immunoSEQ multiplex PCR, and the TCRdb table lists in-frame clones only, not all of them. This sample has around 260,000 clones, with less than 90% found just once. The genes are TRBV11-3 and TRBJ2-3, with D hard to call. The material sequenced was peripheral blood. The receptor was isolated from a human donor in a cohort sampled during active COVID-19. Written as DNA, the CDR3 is TGTGCCAGCAGCTTTCTAGGCACAGATACGCAGTATTTT. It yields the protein CASSFLGTDTQYF.